Listed below are T cell receptor beta chains from one sample, sequenced in a study of blood T cell repertoires in COVID-19. This table comes from immunoSEQ multiplex PCR, and its TCRdb copy is limited to in-frame clones, with some not included. The table records more than 350,000 clones, roughly 88% of them present only once. The sequencing input was PBMCs or T cells enriched from blood (not recorded which). These receptors were collected from a woman aged 18 to 35 who had been exposed to COVID-19. The CDR3 runs from the conserved cysteine through the conserved F or W.

>TRBV28|TRBJ2-7
CASSLSGQGTYEQYF
>TRBV6-2/TRBV6-3|TRBJ2-7
CASSSPVGQLTVYEQYF
>TRBV3-1/TRBV3-2|TRBJ2-7
CASSPSWTGWYEQYF
>TRBV28|TRBJ2-3
CASSLQGSGPDTQYF
>TRBV2|TRBJ2-7
CASSGSAVSYEQYF
>TRBV3-1/TRBV3-2|TRBJ2-4
CASSQGDILAKNIQYF
>TRBV5-4|TRBJ2-7
CASSFDRGNYEQYF
>TRBV6-1|TRBJ2-2
CASSEVVAIGELFF
>TRBV7-2|TRBJ1-5
CASSFDVVEQPQHF
>TRBV24-1|TRBJ2-3
CATSTLQGARDTQYF
>TRBV7-9|TRBJ2-1
CASSLDKQDNEQFF
>TRBV28|TRBJ2-3
CASSLRAGDLAQYF
>TRBV28|TRBJ2-7
CASQEAPISYEQYF
>TRBV4-3|TRBJ1-1
CASSQTSRAAEAFF
>TRBV5-5|TRBJ1-2
CASSTGQGAGYGYTF